This is a list of T cell receptor beta chains from one sample in a study of T-cell memory formation after mild COVID-19. TCRdb itself ran the 5' RACE reads through MiXCR, one entry per CDR3 protein. The sample contains about 400,000 distinct CDR3 sequences, approximately 18% of which appear only once. Sequencing input: PBMCs or a T cell subset sorted from them (not recorded which). These receptors all come from a man aged 18 to 29 who had mild COVID-19 (a few samples of this study predate the infection). Cell type and time point are not known. CDR3s include the opening cysteine and the closing phenylalanine or tryptophan. A D gene is named only where the DNA matches it firmly. For some rows the clone size is stated as once, few or many, or as a class when expanded; others skip it.

>TRBV20-1|TRBJ1-6|-|-
CSALRRGGGSPLHF
TGCAGTGCCCTTCGTAGGGGCGGTGGTTCACCCCTCCACTTT
>TRBV28|TRBJ1-1|-|-
CASRGGWNTEAFF
TGTGCCAGCAGAGGAGGGTGGAACACTGAAGCTTTCTTT
>TRBV7-9|TRBJ1-5|-|once
CASSGTVEDQPQHF
TGTGCCAGCAGCGGGACGGTTGAAGATCAGCCCCAGCATTTT
>TRBV7-2|TRBJ1-5|-|-
CASSSTRDAGQPKHF
TGTGCCAGCAGCTCAACCCGGGACGCTGGACAGCCCAAGCATTTT
>TRBV11-2|TRBJ1-3|-|few
CASSNLGDTRGGNTIYF
TGTGCCAGCAGCAACCTCGGGGACACCCGGGGTGGAAACACCATATATTTT
>TRBV6-5|TRBJ2-7|-|-
CASSYSGVYEQYF
TGTGCCAGCAGTTACTCGGGCGTCTACGAGCAGTACTTC
>TRBV7-2|TRBJ2-3|-|few
CASSTRQDPYF
TGTGCCAGCAGCACCCGACAGGACCCGTATTTT
>TRBV14|TRBJ2-1|-|few
CASSQESRRDEQFF
TGTGCCAGCAGCCAAGAGTCCAGAAGAGATGAGCAGTTCTTC
>TRBV5-1|TRBJ1-3|-|few
CASSSSGPGNTIYF
TGCGCCAGCAGCTCCTCAGGCCCTGGAAACACCATATATTTT
>TRBV29-1|TRBJ2-2|-|few
CSVPGVPGELFF
TGCAGCGTCCCAGGGGTTCCCGGGGAGCTGTTTTTT
>TRBV7-9|TRBJ2-5|-|few
CATPAGRFQETQYF
TGTGCCACCCCCGCAGGGCGGTTCCAAGAGACCCAGTACTTC
>TRBV7-9|TRBJ2-5|-|few
CASTVGETQYF
TGTGCCAGCACGGTGGGAGAGACCCAGTACTTC
>TRBV5-1|TRBJ2-3|-|many
CASSLVFPSDTQYF
TGCGCCAGCAGCTTGGTTTTCCCTTCGGATACGCAGTATTTT
>TRBV23-1|TRBJ2-2|-|few
CASSPLTESSTGELFF
TGCGCCAGCAGTCCCCTGACAGAAAGCTCCACCGGGGAGCTGTTTTTT
>TRBV5-1|TRBJ2-1|TRBD1|-
CASRGGTGNNEQFF
TGCGCCAGCAGAGGCGGGACAGGGAACAATGAGCAGTTCTTC
>TRBV11-2|TRBJ2-2|-|-
CASSEEGDTGELFF
TGTGCCAGCAGCGAAGAGGGGGACACCGGGGAGCTGTTTTTT
>TRBV5-1|TRBJ1-1|TRBD1|many
CASSLEGAPEAFF
TGCGCCAGCAGCTTAGAGGGGGCCCCTGAAGCTTTCTTT
>TRBV5-1|TRBJ1-3|TRBD1|-
CASRPGTEGNTIYF
TGCGCCAGCAGACCCGGGACAGAGGGAAACACCATATATTTT
>TRBV6-5|TRBJ2-1|TRBD2|-
CASSLLAGDPYNEQFF
TGTGCCAGCAGTTTACTAGCGGGGGATCCCTACAATGAGCAGTTCTTC
>TRBV5-1|TRBJ1-1|-|-
CASSLLAGENTEAFF
TGCGCCAGCAGTCTGTTGGCAGGGGAAAACACTGAAGCTTTCTTT
>TRBV20-1|TRBJ2-3|-|-
CSARRPRAVAQDTQYF
TGCAGTGCTAGGAGGCCCCGGGCCGTTGCACAAGATACGCAGTATTTT
>TRBV7-2|TRBJ2-1|TRBD1|few
CASSPGQGGGEQFF
TGTGCCAGCAGCCCGGGACAGGGGGGTGGTGAGCAGTTCTTC
>TRBV7-9|TRBJ2-3|TRBD1|few
CASSSGQGRPAADTQYF
TGTGCCAGCAGCTCCGGACAGGGGAGGCCGGCCGCAGATACGCAGTATTTT
>TRBV6-2/TRBV6-3|TRBJ2-4|TRBD1|few
CASSDRGDIQYF
TGTGCCAGCAGTGACAGGGGAGACATTCAGTACTTC
>TRBV12-3/TRBV12-4|TRBJ1-2|-|few
CASSQSRNGYTF
TGTGCCAGCAGCCAGAGTCGTAATGGCTACACCTTC
>TRBV6-2/TRBV6-3|TRBJ1-1|-|-
CASSGIGGGVNTEAFF
TGTGCCAGCTCAGGTATCGGGGGCGGAGTGAACACTGAAGCTTTCTTT
>TRBV7-2|TRBJ2-3|TRBD2|-
CASTLRGDYTDTQYF
TGTGCCAGCACCCTACGAGGGGACTACACAGATACGCAGTATTTT
>TRBV9|TRBJ2-7|TRBD2|-
CASSPTGTSFWREQYF
TGTGCCAGCAGCCCTACAGGGACTAGTTTTTGGCGCGAGCAGTACTTC
>TRBV29-1|TRBJ2-3|TRBD1|few
CSVTGTGGATDTQYF
TGCAGCGTGACCGGGACAGGTGGTGCAACAGATACGCAGTATTTT
>TRBV12-3/TRBV12-4|TRBJ2-5|TRBD2|-
CASSFNPGGGVQETQYF
TGTGCCAGCAGTTTTAATCCTGGCGGGGGGGTCCAAGAGACCCAGTACTTC
>TRBV12-3/TRBV12-4|TRBJ2-3|TRBD2|-
CASSAPRAGGQGQYF
TGTGCCAGCAGTGCCCCTCGAGCGGGGGGACAAGGGCAGTATTTT
>TRBV27|TRBJ2-3|TRBD2|-
CASSPSGGAHTQYF
TGTGCCAGCAGTCCTAGCGGGGGGGCCCATACGCAGTATTTT
>TRBV6-2/TRBV6-3|TRBJ2-2|-|few
CASSRPNTGELFF
TGTGCCAGCAGCCGGCCGAACACCGGGGAGCTGTTTTTT
>TRBV7-3|TRBJ2-1|-|-
CASSLTPGVYNEQFF
TGTGCCAGCAGCCTCACCCCGGGAGTATACAATGAGCAGTTCTTC
>TRBV4-3|TRBJ1-1|-|-
CASSQDFVREVPEAFF
TGCGCCAGCAGCCAAGATTTTGTAAGGGAAGTTCCTGAAGCTTTCTTT
>TRBV7-6|TRBJ1-5|-|-
CASSLEWGANQPQHF
TGTGCCAGCAGCTTAGAATGGGGGGCCAATCAGCCCCAGCATTTT
>TRBV27|TRBJ1-1|-|-
CASSSWENTEAFF
TGTGCCAGCAGTTCCTGGGAAAACACTGAAGCTTTCTTT